This record covers a single TCR beta chain. Germline CDR1 reads DFQATT; CDR2 reads SNEGSKA (reference sequence). CDR3 length: 11 amino acids. V lost 0 bases and J 5 bases, leaving 5 bases between the germline ends. Source study methods: Estimates of nucleated cell counts were drawn from the amplification of reference gene primers. The protocol was immunoSEQ multiplex PCR, while the TCRdb copy is restricted to in-frame clones and leaves out a portion. V and J calls and clone size are as listed in that table; D and trimming were resolved from the DNA. This table has about 370,000 clones, approximately 88% appearing once. The entry originates in a study of blood T cell repertoires in COVID-19. Study-wide background: In each case, the material was cDNA or gDNA derived from T cells, B-cell-depleted T cells, or PBMCs.

The gene calls are TRBV20-1 and TRBJ2-7; no firm D call. The sequencing input was peripheral blood. This sequence originates from a woman aged 25 to 39 with COVID-19, enrolled during active disease. The CDR3 DNA is TGCAGTGCTAGAGACGTTGACGAGCAGTACTTC. Protein: CSARDVDEQYF.